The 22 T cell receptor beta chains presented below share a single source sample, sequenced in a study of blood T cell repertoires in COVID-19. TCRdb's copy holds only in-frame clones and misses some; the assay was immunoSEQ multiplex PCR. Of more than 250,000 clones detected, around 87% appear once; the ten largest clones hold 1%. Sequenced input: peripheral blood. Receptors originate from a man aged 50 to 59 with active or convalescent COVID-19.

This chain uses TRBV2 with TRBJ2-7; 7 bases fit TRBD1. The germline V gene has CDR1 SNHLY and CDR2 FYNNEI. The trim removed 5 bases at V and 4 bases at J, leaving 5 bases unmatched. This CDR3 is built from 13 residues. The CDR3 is CASSYDREYEQYF. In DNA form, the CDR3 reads TGTGCCAGCAGTTACGACAGGGAGTACGAGCAGTACTTC.

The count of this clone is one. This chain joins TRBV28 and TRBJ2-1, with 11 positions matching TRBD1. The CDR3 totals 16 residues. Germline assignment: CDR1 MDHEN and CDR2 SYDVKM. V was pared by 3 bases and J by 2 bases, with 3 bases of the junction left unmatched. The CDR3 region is CASSLSGQGAYNEQFF. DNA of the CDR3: TGTGCCAGCAGTTTGTCGGGACAGGGGGCCTACAATGAGCAGTTCTTC.

CDR3 sequence reads: CASSPRPTSNEQYF. The DNA of the CDR3 is TGTGCCAGTAGTCCTCGCCCGACTAGCAACGAGCAGTACTTC. The chain uses TRBV19 and TRBJ2-7; the match to TRBD2 covers 7 bases. CDR1 is LNHDA and CDR2 is SQIVND in the germline V gene (reference sequence). The junction had 9 bases not matched to a gene; V was cut back by 5 bases and J by 5 bases. The CDR3 loop spans 14 amino acids. Full variable domain (remainder filled in from reference TRBV19 and TRBJ2-7): DGGITQSPKYLFRKEGQNVTLSCEQNLNHDAMYWYRQDPGQGLRLIYYSQIVNDFQKGDIAEGYSVSREKKESFPLTVTSAQKNPTAFYLCASSPRPTSNEQYFGPGTRLTVT.

The CDR3 loop reads CASSPVPTGGSPLHF. CDR3 nucleotides: TGTGCCAGCAGCCCAGTCCCGACAGGGGGTTCACCCCTCCACTTT. V usage is TRBV7-9 and J usage is TRBJ1-6; 9 bases are shared with TRBD1. The V gene end was trimmed by 5 bases and the J gene end by 9 bases; junction bases not matched to a gene: 8. The CDR3 is 15 residues long. The germline gives CDR1 SEHNR, CDR2 FQNEAQ (reference sequence). The whole variable domain, remainder taken from reference TRBV7-9 and TRBJ1-6, is DTGVSQNPRHKITKRGQNVTFRCDPISEHNRLYWYRQTLGQGPEFLTYFQNEAQLEKSRLLSDRFSAERPKGSFSTLEIQRTEQGDSAMYLCASSPVPTGGSPLHFGNGTRLTVT.

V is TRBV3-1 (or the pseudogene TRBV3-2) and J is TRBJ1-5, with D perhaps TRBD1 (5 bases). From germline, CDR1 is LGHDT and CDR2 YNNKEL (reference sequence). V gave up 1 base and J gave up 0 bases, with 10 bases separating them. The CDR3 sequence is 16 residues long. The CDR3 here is CASSQGQSYSNQPQHF. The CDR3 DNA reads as TGTGCCAGCAGCCAAGGACAGTCATATAGCAATCAGCCCCAGCATTTT.

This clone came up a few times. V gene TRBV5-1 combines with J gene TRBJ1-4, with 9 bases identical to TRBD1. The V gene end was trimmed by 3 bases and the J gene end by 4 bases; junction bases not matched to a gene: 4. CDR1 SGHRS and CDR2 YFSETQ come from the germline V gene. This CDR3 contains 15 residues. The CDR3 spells CASSWTGADNEKLFF. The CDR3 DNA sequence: TGCGCCAGCAGCTGGACAGGGGCGGATAATGAAAAACTGTTTTTT.

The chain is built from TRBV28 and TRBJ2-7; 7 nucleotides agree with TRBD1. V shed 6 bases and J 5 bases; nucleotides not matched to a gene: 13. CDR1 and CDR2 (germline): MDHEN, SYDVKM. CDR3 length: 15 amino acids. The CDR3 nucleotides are TGTGCCAGCAGCACCACCCGACAGGGTGTCAACGAGCAGTACTTC. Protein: CASSTTRQGVNEQYF.

The CDR3 protein is CASNRGNMNTEAFF. As DNA, the CDR3 is TGTGCCAGTAATCGGGGGAATATGAACACTGAAGCTTTCTTT. V gene TRBV19 combines with J gene TRBJ1-1; tentative D call: TRBD1 (5 bases). The length of the CDR3 is 14 residues. The V gene's germline CDR1 is LNHDA and CDR2 SQIVND (reference sequence). V was cut by 7 bases and J by 0 bases, with 12 bases left in between.

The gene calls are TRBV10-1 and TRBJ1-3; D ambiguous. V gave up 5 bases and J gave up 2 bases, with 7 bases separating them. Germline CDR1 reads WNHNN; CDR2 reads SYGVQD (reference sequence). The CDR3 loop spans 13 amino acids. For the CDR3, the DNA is TGCGCCAGCAGTTACGGGGCTGGAAACACCATATATTTT. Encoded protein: CASSYGAGNTIYF.

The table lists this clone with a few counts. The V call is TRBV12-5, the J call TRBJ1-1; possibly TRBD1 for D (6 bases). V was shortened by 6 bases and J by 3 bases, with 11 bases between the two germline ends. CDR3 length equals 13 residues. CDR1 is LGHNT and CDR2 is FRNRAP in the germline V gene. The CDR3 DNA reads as TGTGCTAGTGGCAACAGGGAAGACACTGAAGCTTTCTTT. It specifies CASGNREDTEAFF.

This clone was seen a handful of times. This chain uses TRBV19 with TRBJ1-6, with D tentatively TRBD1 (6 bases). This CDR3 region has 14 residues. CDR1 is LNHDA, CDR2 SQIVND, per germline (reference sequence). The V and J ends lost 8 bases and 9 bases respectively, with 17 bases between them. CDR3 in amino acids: CASSIQGGGSPLHF. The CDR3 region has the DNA TGTGCCAGTTCTATTCAGGGAGGGGGTTCACCCCTCCACTTT.

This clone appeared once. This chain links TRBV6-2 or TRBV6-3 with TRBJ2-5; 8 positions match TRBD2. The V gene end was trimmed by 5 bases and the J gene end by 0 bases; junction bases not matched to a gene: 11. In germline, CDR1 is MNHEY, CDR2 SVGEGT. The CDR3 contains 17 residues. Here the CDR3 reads CASSPPRASGYQETQYF. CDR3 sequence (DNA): TGTGCCAGCAGTCCCCCTCGGGCTAGCGGGTACCAAGAGACCCAGTACTTC.

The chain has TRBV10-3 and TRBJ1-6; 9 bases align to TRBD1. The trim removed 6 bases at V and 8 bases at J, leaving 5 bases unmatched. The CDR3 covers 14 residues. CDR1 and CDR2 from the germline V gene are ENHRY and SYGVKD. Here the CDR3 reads CAISDRGYDSPLHF. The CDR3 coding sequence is TGTGCCATCAGCGACAGGGGGTACGATTCACCCCTCCACTTT.

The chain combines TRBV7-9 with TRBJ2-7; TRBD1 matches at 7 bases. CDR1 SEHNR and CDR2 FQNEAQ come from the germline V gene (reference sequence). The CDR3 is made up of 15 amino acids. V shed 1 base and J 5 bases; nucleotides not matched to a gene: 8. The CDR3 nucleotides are TGTGCCAGCAGCTTAGGACAGGGACCGAAAAACGAGCAGTACTTC. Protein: CASSLGQGPKNEQYF.

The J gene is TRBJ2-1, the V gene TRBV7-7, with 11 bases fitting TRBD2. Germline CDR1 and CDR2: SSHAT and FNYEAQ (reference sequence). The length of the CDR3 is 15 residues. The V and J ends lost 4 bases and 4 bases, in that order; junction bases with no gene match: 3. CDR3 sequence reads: CASSSLAGEYNEQFF. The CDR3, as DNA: TGTGCCAGCAGCTCACTAGCGGGAGAATACAATGAGCAGTTCTTC.

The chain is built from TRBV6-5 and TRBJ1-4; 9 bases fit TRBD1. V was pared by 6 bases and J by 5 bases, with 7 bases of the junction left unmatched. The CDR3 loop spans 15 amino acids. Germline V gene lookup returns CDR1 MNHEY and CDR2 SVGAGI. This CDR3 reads CASSQGGTGNEKLFF. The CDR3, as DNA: TGTGCCAGCAGCCAGGGGGGGACAGGGAATGAAAAACTGTTTTTT.

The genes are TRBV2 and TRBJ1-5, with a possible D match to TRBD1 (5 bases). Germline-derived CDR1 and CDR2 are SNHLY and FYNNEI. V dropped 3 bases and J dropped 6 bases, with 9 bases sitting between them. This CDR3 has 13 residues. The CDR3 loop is CASSDRVGQPQHF. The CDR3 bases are TGTGCCAGCAGTGACAGGGTTGGTCAGCCCCAGCATTTT.

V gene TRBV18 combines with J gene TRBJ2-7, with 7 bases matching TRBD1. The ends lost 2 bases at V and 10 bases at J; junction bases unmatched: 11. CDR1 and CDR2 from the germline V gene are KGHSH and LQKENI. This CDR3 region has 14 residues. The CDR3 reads CASSPSGQPSIQYF. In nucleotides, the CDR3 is TGTGCCAGCTCACCATCGGGACAGCCCTCTATACAGTACTTC.

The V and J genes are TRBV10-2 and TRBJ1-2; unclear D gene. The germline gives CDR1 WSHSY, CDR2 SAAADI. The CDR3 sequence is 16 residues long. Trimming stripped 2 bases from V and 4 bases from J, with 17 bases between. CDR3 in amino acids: CASSEPRQDYFYGYTF. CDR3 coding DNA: TGCGCCAGCAGTGAGCCCCGTCAGGACTACTTCTATGGCTACACCTTC.

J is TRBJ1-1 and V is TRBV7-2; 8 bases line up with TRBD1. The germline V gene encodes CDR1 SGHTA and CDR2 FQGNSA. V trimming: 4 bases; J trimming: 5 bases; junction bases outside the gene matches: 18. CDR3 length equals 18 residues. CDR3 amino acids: CASSSTNFGQGLPTEAFF. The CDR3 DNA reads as TGTGCCAGCAGCTCAACAAATTTCGGACAGGGACTTCCAACTGAAGCTTTCTTT. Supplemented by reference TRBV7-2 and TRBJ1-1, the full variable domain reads GAGVSQSPSNKVTEKGKDVELRCDPISGHTALYWYRQSLGQGLEFLIYFQGNSAPDKSGLPSDRFSAERTGGSVSTLTIQRTQQEDSAVYLCASSSTNFGQGLPTEAFFGQGTRLTVV.

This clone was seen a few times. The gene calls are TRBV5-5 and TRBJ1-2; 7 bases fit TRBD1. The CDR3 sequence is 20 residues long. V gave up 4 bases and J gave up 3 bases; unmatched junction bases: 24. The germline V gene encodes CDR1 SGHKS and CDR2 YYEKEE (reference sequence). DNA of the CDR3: TGTGCCAGCAGCCCCCGGACAGGTGGCCCTAACCCCGGAGCTTACTATGGCTACACCTTC. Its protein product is CASSPRTGGPNPGAYYGYTF.

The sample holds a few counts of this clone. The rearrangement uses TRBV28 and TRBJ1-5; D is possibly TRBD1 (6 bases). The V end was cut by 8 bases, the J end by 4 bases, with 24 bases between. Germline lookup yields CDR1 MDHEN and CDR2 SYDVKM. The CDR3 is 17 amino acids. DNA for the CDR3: TGTGCCAGCCTGATAGGTGGGGCAGGGGTAGGGAATCAGCCCCAGCATTTT. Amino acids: CASLIGGAGVGNQPQHF.